The 23 T cell receptor beta chains presented below share a single source sample, sequenced in a study of T cells in women clearing cervical HPV infection. Sequencing was performed with immunoSEQ multiplex PCR; in TCRdb, only in-frame clones are kept and a portion is missing. The repertoire table contains nearly 20,000 clones. Material for sequencing was blood buffy coat. The receptors derive from a woman between 18 and 70 years old with a cervical HPV16 infection that either progressed to CIN3+ or cleared (not recorded which).

About this clone itself: The read ends 3 residues early relative to the CDR3; the germline J gene fills the gap. The V gene is TRBV19, the J gene TRBJ2-3; 8 positions match TRBD1. The germline gives CDR1 LNHDA, CDR2 SQIVND (reference sequence). The junction had 16 bases not matched to a gene; V was cut back by 4 bases and J by 7 bases. The CDR3 loop spans 17 amino acids. This CDR3 is CASSSRLGDRNRHTQYF. Partial CDR3 DNA: TGTGCCAGTAGTAGCCGACTGGGGGACAGGAACAGGCATACG.

The part of the CDR3 DNA that was read is TGCGCCAGCAGCTTAGGGGAACAGGGCGCTGAA. As protein: CASSLGEQGAE. The entire CDR3 protein reads CASSLGEQGAEAFF. The chain has TRBV5-1 and TRBJ1-1, with D perhaps matching TRBD1 (6 bases). Coverage ceases 3 residues before the CDR3 finishes, and the germline J gene fills in the end. V was trimmed by 2 bases and J by 6 bases, leaving 14 bases between them. The CDR3 has 14 residues. Germline V gene data show CDR1 as SGHRS and CDR2 as YFSETQ.

Worth noting for this clone: The CDR3 end falls 3 residues outside the read, so it is completed with the germline J gene. The chain employs TRBV11-2 and TRBJ2-5, with 9 bases identical to TRBD1. Trimming removed 4 bases from V and 5 bases from J; junction bases left unmatched: 5. The CDR3 contains 14 residues. The germline CDR1 and CDR2 sequences are SGHAT and FQNNGV. This CDR3 reads CASSSIGQGETQYF. The covered CDR3 bases are TGTGCCAGCAGCTCGATCGGACAGGGGGAGACC. The full variable domain, with the rest looked up from reference TRBV11-2 and TRBJ2-5, is EAGVAQSPRYKIIEKRQSVAFWCNPISGHATLYWYQQILGQGPKLLIQFQNNGVVDDSQLPKDRFSAERLKGVDSTLKIQPAKLEDSAVYLCASSSIGQGETQYFGPGTRLLVL.

As to this clone: The sequenced fragment ends 3 residues before the CDR3 boundary, so the rest is inferred from the germline J gene. This chain connects TRBV7-2 to TRBJ2-7; 9 bases fit TRBD1. This CDR3 is 15 amino acids long. The trim removed 5 bases at V and 3 bases at J, leaving 8 bases unmatched. In germline, CDR1 is SGHTA, CDR2 FQGNSA. The CDR3 reads CASSLIPGQGYEQYF. Incomplete CDR3 DNA: TGTGCCAGCAGCCTTATCCCGGGACAGGGCTACGAG.

About this clone itself: Read coverage stops 3 residues before the CDR3 terminus; the germline J gene supplies the remainder. Distinct nucleotide sequences in the sample also encode this CDR3. The chain uses TRBV5-1 and TRBJ1-1; a possible D gene is TRBD1 (6 bases). V shed 4 bases and J shed 1 base, with 11 bases lying between them. The CDR3 totals 14 residues. Germline loops: CDR1 SGHRS, CDR2 YFSETQ. Partial CDR3 DNA: TGCGCCAGCAGCCCCCAGGGGCAGAACACTGAA. It yields the protein CASSPQGQNTE. The entire CDR3 sequence reads CASSPQGQNTEAFF.

Concerning this clone: One end of the junction varies from germline; a read error may be responsible. The read ends 3 residues shy of where the CDR3 ends; the end is completed using the germline J gene. The genes are TRBV7-2 and TRBJ2-1, with 7 bases that match TRBD2. The germline V gene encodes CDR1 SGHTA and CDR2 FQGNSA. The CDR3 contains 15 residues. Incomplete CDR3 DNA: TGTGCCAGCAGCCTAGCCTGGACTAGTCACAATGAG. Amino acids: CASSLAWTSHNE. The full CDR3 is CASSLAWTSHNEQFF.

As concerns this clone: The missing CDR3 end, 3 residues past where the read stops, is filled in from the germline J gene. This sequence joins TRBV2 and TRBJ2-1; D call uncertain. Germline V lookup: CDR1 SNHLY, CDR2 FYNNEI. The CDR3 has 13 amino acids. The germline V and J ends were trimmed by 5 bases and 4 bases, with 9 bases remaining between them. The sequenced CDR3 bases are TGTGCCAGCAGTCCTCCTATTTACAATGAG. Its translation is CASSPPIYNE. The whole CDR3 sequence is CASSPPIYNEQFF.

Points on this clone: The DNA ends 3 residues before the CDR3 does, and the rest of the CDR3 is filled in from the germline J gene. The rearrangement uses TRBV6-2 or TRBV6-3 and TRBJ2-2; a possible D gene is TRBD1 (6 bases). CDR1 and CDR2 (germline): MNHEY, SVGEGT. V was shortened by 10 bases and J by 2 bases, with 17 bases between the two germline ends. This CDR3 spans 15 amino acids. The DNA read from the CDR3 is TGTGCCACCGAACAGGGTCAGGGCAACACCGGGGAG. This gives the protein CATEQGQGNTGE. The whole CDR3 protein reads CATEQGQGNTGELFF.

With respect to this clone: With the read ending 3 residues before the CDR3 end, the germline J gene is used to fill in that end. The rearrangement joins TRBV10-3 to TRBJ2-3, with 9 bases lining up with TRBD1. The CDR3 sequence is 15 residues long. The trim removed 5 bases at V and 4 bases at J, leaving 7 bases unmatched. The V gene's germline CDR1 is ENHRY and CDR2 SYGVKD. CDR3 bases read: TGTGCCATCAGTCCGGGACAGGGTACCGCAGATACG. Protein sequence: CAISPGQGTADT. The CDR3 in its entirety is CAISPGQGTADTQYF.

Note on this clone: With the read ending 3 residues before the CDR3 end, the germline J gene is used to fill in that end. This sequence joins TRBV2 and TRBJ1-6, with a possible D match to TRBD1 (5 bases). The CDR3 contains 14 residues. CDR1 is SNHLY, CDR2 FYNNEI, per germline. The V end was cut by 8 bases, the J end by 8 bases, with 16 bases between. The DNA read from the CDR3 is TGTGCCAGCGGTTCAGGGTTTGTGGATTCACCC. Translating it yields CASGSGFVDSP. The whole CDR3 protein reads CASGSGFVDSPLHF.

Notes on this clone: The sequence runs out 3 residues before the end of the CDR3; the remainder is reconstructed from the germline J gene. The chain carries TRBV20-1 and TRBJ1-5; 8 nucleotides agree with TRBD1. The length of the CDR3 is 16 residues. Losses at the gene ends were 3 bases for V and 4 bases for J; bases not matched to a gene: 11. Germline CDR1 and CDR2: DFQATT and SNEGSKA (reference sequence). CDR3 DNA (partial): TGCAGTGCTAGCCCCGCACGACAGGGGAGAAATCAGCCC. It is translated as CSASPARQGRNQP. The whole CDR3 sequence is CSASPARQGRNQPQHF.

On this clone: The read falls 3 residues short of the CDR3 end, and the missing part is taken from the germline J gene. This chain connects TRBV6-2 or TRBV6-3 to TRBJ2-7; 9 positions match TRBD2. The trim removed 2 bases at V and 2 bases at J, leaving 10 bases unmatched. CDR1 and CDR2 (germline): MNHEY, SVGEGT. The length of the CDR3 is 17 residues. CDR3 in amino acids: CASSYTTAGGRPYEQYF. CDR3 DNA, as far as it was read: TGTGCCAGCAGTTACACGACGGCGGGGGGGCGGCCCTACGAG.

Concerning this clone: The read ends 3 residues before the CDR3 terminus; that terminus is restored from the germline J gene. V usage is TRBV30 and J usage is TRBJ2-3; a weak D match, TRBD2 (5 bases). The ends were cut back, 3 bases at V and 2 bases at J, with 12 bases in the middle. This CDR3 has 14 residues. The V gene's germline CDR1 is GTSNPN and CDR2 SVGIG (reference sequence). Here the CDR3 reads CAWRLAGPTDTQYF. Incomplete CDR3 DNA: TGTGCCTGGAGGCTAGCAGGACCCACAGATACG.

Points on this clone: The read comes to an end 3 residues before the CDR3 does, leaving the germline J gene to fill in the end. J is TRBJ1-6 and V is TRBV20-1, with D uncertain. The CDR3 runs to 12 residues. Trimming took 3 bases from V and 10 from J, leaving 10 bases between them. Germline CDR1 DFQATT, CDR2 SNEGSKA (reference sequence). The DNA read from the CDR3 is TGCAGTGCTAGTCTCACAGACTCACCC. Translated, it gives CSASLTDSP. The full CDR3 reads CSASLTDSPLHF.

Of note for this clone: Coverage ceases 3 residues before the CDR3 finishes, and the germline J gene fills in the end. The V gene is TRBV5-4, the J gene TRBJ1-6; TRBD1 might be the D (5 bases). The CDR3 spans 16 residues. V was shortened by 0 bases and J by 9 bases, with 16 bases between the two germline ends. Germline V gene data show CDR1 as SGHNT and CDR2 as YYREEE (reference sequence). The sequenced CDR3 bases are TGTGCCAGCAGCTTGGACTTGGACCTCGGGGGTTCACCC. Amino acids: CASSLDLDLGGSP. From start to end, the CDR3 is CASSLDLDLGGSPLHF. Combining the CDR3 with reference TRBV5-4 and TRBJ1-6 gives the whole variable domain ETGVTQSPTHLIKTRGQQVTLRCSSQSGHNTVSWYQQALGQGPQFIFQYYREEENGRGNFPPRFSGLQFPNYSSELNVNALELDDSALYLCASSLDLDLGGSPLHFGNGTRLTVT.

Details on this clone: The read halts 3 residues ahead of the CDR3 end, with the missing end drawn from the germline J gene. J is TRBJ1-4 and V is TRBV19; the match to TRBD1 covers 8 bases. The CDR3 is made up of 15 amino acids. Germline V CDR1 and CDR2: LNHDA, SQIVND (reference sequence). The J segment lost 5 bases and the V segment lost 5 bases, leaving 7 bases of the junction unmatched. The CDR3 loop reads CASSPHWTGNEKLFF. CDR3 bases read: TGTGCCAGTAGTCCCCATTGGACAGGGAATGAAAAA.

As to this clone: The read terminates 3 residues before the CDR3 end, so the remaining end is supplied by the germline J gene. The chain uses TRBV5-1 and TRBJ2-2; TRBD1 aligns across 8 bases. Losses at the gene ends were 6 bases for V and 1 base for J; bases not matched to a gene: 5. CDR1 and CDR2 (germline): SGHRS, YFSETQ. This CDR3 has 15 amino acids. CDR3 in amino acids: CASTRTGGNTGELFF. CDR3 DNA, as far as it was read: TGCGCCAGCACGAGAACAGGGGGGAACACCGGGGAG.

CDR3: CASSQGERRGNQYF. The sequenced part of the CDR3 DNA is TGCGCCAGCAGCCAAGGAGAAAGAAGGGGGAAT. This sequence joins TRBV4-1 and TRBJ2-4, with a weak D call TRBD1 (6 bases). The CDR3 is cut off 3 residues early in the read; its end comes from the germline J gene. This CDR3 has 14 amino acids. Germline V CDR1 and CDR2: MGHRA, YSYEKL.

Comments on this clone: The read finishes 3 residues shy of the CDR3 end, and the germline J gene is used to complete it. This sequence joins TRBV6-1 and TRBJ2-1; possibly TRBD2 for D (6 bases). V shed 3 bases and J shed 1 base, with 13 bases lying between them. Germline V gene data show CDR1 as MNHNS and CDR2 as SASEGT. The CDR3 is made up of 16 amino acids. The DNA read from the CDR3 is TGTGCCAGCAGTGAGTACGCGGGGCTGTCCTACAATGAG. Protein sequence: CASSEYAGLSYNE. The entire CDR3 protein is CASSEYAGLSYNEQFF.

Concerning this clone itself: The CDR3 end lies 3 residues beyond the end of the read and is filled in from the germline J gene. The V call is TRBV10-3, the J call TRBJ1-1, with 7 positions matching TRBD1. Germline V gene sequence: CDR1 ENHRY, CDR2 SYGVKD. This CDR3 is 13 amino acids long. The part of the CDR3 DNA that was read is TGTGCCATCAGGGGACAGACAGGGAATGAG. It codes for CAIRGQTGNE. The entire CDR3 protein is CAIRGQTGNEAFF.

Of note for this clone: The read falls 3 residues short of the CDR3 end, and the missing part is taken from the germline J gene. The chain joins TRBV19 to TRBJ2-5; TRBD1 matches 7 bases. J lost 5 bases, V lost 6 bases, and 9 bases had no gene match. The CDR3 spans 14 residues. CDR1 is LNHDA, CDR2 SQIVND, per germline (reference sequence). This chain's CDR3 is CASRTGTDVETQYF. The DNA read from the CDR3 is TGTGCCAGTAGGACCGGGACAGATGTGGAGACC. Full variable domain (missing parts from reference TRBV19 and TRBJ2-5): DGGITQSPKYLFRKEGQNVTLSCEQNLNHDAMYWYRQDPGQGLRLIYYSQIVNDFQKGDIAEGYSVSREKKESFPLTVTSAQKNPTAFYLCASRTGTDVETQYFGPGTRLLVL.

A remark on this clone: The CDR3 end lies 3 residues beyond the end of the read and is filled in from the germline J gene. The chain recombines TRBV5-1 with TRBJ2-1; TRBD1 matches 10 bases. V was pared by 4 bases and J by 4 bases, with 11 bases of the junction left unmatched. Germline V gene sequence: CDR1 SGHRS, CDR2 YFSETQ. CDR3 size: 17 residues. The CDR3 region is CASSTTGGGLPYNEQFF. The part of the CDR3 DNA that was read is TGCGCCAGCAGCACGACAGGGGGCGGGCTCCCTTACAATGAG.

Points on this clone: Sequencing ends 3 residues short of the CDR3 end; the germline J gene provides the rest. The genes are TRBV7-3 and TRBJ2-6; a weak D match, TRBD2 (7 bases). This CDR3 has 17 amino acids. Germline CDR1 reads SGHTA; CDR2 reads FQGTGA. Trimming left V 5 bases short and J 4 bases short, with 18 bases between. The sequenced CDR3 bases are TGTGCCAGCAGCCTCTCCTACGGGGGGCGCGGGGCCAACGTC. As protein: CASSLSYGGRGANV. The whole CDR3 is CASSLSYGGRGANVLTF.